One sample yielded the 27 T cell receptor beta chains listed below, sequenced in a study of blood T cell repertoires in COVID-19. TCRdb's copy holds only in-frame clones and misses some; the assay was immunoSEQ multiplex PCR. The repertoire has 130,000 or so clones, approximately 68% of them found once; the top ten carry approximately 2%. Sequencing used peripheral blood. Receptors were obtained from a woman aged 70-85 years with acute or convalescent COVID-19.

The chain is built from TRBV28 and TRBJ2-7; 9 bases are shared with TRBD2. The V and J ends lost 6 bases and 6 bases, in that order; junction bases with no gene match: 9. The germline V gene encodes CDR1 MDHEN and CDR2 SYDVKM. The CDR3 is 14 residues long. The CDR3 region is CASRMGTSTGEQYF. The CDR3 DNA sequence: TGTGCCAGCAGAATGGGGACTAGCACTGGCGAGCAGTACTTC.

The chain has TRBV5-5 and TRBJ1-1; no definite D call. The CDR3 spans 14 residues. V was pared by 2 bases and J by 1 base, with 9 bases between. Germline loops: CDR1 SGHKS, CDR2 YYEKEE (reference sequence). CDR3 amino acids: CASSFGPRNTEAFF. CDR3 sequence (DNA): TGTGCCAGCAGCTTTGGGCCGCGGAACACTGAAGCTTTCTTT.

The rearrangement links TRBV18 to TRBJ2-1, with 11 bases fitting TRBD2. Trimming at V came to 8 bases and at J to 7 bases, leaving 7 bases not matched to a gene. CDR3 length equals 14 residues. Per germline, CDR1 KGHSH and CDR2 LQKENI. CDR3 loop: CASLTSGSRNEQFF. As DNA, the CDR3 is TGTGCCAGCCTTACTAGCGGGAGTCGAAATGAGCAGTTCTTC.

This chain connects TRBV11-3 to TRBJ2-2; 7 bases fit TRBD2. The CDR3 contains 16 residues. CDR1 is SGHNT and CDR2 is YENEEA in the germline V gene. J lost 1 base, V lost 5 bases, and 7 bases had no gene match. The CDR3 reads CASSLFPSGNTGELFF. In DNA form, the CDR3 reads TGTGCCAGCAGCCTCTTCCCTAGCGGGAACACCGGGGAGCTGTTTTTT.

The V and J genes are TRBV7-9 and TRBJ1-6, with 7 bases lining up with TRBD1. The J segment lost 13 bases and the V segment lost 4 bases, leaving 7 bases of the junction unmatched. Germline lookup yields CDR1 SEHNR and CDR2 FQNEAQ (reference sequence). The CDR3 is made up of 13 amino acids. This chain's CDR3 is CASSSTGASPLHF. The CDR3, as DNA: TGTGCCAGCAGCTCAACAGGGGCATCTCCCCTCCACTTT. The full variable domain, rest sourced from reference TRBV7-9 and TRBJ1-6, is DTGVSQNPRHKITKRGQNVTFRCDPISEHNRLYWYRQTLGQGPEFLTYFQNEAQLEKSRLLSDRFSAERPKGSFSTLEIQRTEQGDSAMYLCASSSTGASPLHFGNGTRLTVT.

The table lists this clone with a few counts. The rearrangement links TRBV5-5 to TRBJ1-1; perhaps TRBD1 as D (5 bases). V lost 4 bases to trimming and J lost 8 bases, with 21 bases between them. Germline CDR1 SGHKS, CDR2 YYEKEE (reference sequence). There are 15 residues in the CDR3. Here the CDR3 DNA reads TGTGCCAGCAGCCCCACCGCGGGCGGGGCCTCAGAAGCTTTCTTT. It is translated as CASSPTAGGASEAFF.

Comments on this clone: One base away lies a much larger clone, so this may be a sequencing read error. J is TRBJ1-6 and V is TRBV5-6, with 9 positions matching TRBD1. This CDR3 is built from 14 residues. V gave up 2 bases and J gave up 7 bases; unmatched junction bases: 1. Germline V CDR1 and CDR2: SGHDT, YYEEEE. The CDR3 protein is CASSFGQGNSPLHF. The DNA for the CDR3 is TGTGCCAGCAGCTTCGGACAGGGGAATTCACCCCTCCACTTT.

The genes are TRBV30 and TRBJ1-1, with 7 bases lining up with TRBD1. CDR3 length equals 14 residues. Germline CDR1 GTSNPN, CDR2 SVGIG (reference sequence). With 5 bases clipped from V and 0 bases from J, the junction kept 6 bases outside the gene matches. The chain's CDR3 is CAWHPGTVNTEAFF. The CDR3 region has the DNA TGTGCCTGGCATCCCGGGACAGTGAACACTGAAGCTTTCTTT.

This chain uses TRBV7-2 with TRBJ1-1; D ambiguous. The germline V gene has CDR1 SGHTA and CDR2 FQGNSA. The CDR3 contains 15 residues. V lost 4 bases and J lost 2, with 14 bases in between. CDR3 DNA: TGTGCCAGCAGCTCCGGAGCACTATCCAACACTGAAGCTTTCTTT. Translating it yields CASSSGALSNTEAFF. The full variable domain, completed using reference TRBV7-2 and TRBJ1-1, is GAGVSQSPSNKVTEKGKDVELRCDPISGHTALYWYRQSLGQGLEFLIYFQGNSAPDKSGLPSDRFSAERTGGSVSTLTIQRTQQEDSAVYLCASSSGALSNTEAFFGQGTRLTVV.

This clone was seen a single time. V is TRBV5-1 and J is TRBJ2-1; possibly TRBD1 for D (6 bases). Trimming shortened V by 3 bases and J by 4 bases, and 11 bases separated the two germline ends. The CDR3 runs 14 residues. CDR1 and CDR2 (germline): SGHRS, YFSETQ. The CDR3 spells CASSSGTTYNEQFF. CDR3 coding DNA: TGCGCCAGCAGCTCCGGGACAACTTACAATGAGCAGTTCTTC.

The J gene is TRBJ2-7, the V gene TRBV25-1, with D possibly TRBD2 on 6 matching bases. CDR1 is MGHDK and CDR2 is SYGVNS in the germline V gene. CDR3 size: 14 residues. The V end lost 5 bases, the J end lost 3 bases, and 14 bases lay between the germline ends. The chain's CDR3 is CASSPEGPVYEQYF. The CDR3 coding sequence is TGTGCCAGCAGTCCGGAGGGGCCAGTCTACGAGCAGTACTTC.

The DNA for the CDR3 is TGTGCCAGCTCACCACCTCGAGCTAGCGGGAGCTCCTACAATGAGCAGTTCTTC. This codes for CASSPPRASGSSYNEQFF. This chain uses TRBV18 with TRBJ2-1; 10 nucleotides line up with TRBD2. This CDR3 is 18 amino acids long. J lost 0 bases, V lost 0 bases, and 5 bases had no gene match. The germline V gene encodes CDR1 KGHSH and CDR2 LQKENI.

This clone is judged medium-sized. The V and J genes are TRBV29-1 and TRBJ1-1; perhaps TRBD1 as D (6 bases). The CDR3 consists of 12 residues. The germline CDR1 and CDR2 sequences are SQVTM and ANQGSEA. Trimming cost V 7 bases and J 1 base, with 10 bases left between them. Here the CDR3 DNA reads TGCAGCGGCGGACAGCCGAACACTGAAGCTTTCTTT. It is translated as CSGGQPNTEAFF.

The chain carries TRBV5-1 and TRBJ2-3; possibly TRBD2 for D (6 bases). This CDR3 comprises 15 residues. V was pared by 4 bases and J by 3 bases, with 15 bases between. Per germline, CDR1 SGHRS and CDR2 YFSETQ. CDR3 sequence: CASSPQEGRTDTQYF. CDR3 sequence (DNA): TGCGCCAGCAGCCCCCAGGAGGGGAGAACAGATACGCAGTATTTT.

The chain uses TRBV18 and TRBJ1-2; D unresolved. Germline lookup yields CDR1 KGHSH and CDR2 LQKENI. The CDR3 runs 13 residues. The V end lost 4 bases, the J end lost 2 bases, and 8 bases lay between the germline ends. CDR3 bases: TGTGCCAGCTCACTTCAGGAAAACTATGGCTACACCTTC. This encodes CASSLQENYGYTF.

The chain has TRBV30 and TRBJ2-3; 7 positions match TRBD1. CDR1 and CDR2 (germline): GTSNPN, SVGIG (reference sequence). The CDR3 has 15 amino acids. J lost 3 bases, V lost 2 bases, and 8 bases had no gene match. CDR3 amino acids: CAWSLVGQITDTQYF. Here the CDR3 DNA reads TGTGCCTGGAGTTTAGTGGGACAGATAACAGATACGCAGTATTTT.

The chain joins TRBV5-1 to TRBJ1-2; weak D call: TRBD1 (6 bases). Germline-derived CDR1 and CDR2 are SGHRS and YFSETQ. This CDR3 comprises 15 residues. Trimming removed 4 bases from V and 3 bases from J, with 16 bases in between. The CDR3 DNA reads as TGCGCCAGCAGCCTTTCCACCGCAGGGGACTATGGCTACACCTTC. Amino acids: CASSLSTAGDYGYTF.

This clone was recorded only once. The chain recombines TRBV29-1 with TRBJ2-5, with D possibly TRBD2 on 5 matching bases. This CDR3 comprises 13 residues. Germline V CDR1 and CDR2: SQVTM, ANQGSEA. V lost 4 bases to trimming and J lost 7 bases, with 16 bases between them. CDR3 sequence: CSVASRDMGTQYF. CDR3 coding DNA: TGCAGCGTTGCCTCGAGGGATATGGGGACCCAGTACTTC.

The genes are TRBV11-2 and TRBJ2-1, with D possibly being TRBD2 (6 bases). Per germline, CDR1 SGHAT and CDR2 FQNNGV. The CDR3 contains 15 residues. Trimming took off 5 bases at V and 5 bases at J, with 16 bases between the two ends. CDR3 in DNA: TGTGCCAGCAGCCCGACTAGAAATCGTAACAATGAGCAGTTCTTC. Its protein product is CASSPTRNRNNEQFF.

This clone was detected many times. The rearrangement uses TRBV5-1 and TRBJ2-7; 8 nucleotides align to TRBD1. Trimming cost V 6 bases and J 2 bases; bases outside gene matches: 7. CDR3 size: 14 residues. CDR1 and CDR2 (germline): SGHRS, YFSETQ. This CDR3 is CASNSGTGTYEQYF. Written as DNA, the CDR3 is TGCGCCAGCAACTCCGGGACAGGCACCTACGAGCAGTACTTC.

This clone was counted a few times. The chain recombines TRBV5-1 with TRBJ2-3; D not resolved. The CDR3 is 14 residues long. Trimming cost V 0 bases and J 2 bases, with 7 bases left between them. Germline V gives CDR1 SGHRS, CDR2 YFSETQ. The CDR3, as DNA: TGCGCCAGCAGCTTGGAACAGCTCACAGATACGCAGTATTTT. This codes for CASSLEQLTDTQYF.

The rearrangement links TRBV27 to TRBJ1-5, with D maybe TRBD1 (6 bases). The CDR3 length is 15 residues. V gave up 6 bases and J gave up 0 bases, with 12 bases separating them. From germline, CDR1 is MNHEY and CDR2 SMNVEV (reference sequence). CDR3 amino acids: CASSRGGYSNQPQHF. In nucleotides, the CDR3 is TGTGCCAGCAGCAGAGGGGGTTATAGCAATCAGCCCCAGCATTTT.

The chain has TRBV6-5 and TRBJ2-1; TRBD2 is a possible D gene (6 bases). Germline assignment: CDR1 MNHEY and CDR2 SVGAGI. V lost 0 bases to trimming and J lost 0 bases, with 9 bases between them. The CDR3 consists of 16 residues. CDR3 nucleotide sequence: TGTGCCAGCAGTTACTCCCCCGGGGGCTCCTACAATGAGCAGTTCTTC. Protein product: CASSYSPGGSYNEQFF.

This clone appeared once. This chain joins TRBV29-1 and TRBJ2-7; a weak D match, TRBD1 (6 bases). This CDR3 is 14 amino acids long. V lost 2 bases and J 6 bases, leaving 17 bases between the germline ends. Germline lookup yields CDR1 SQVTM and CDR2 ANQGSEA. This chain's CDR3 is CSVELGARTGEQYF. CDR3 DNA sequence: TGCAGCGTTGAATTGGGGGCGAGAACGGGCGAGCAGTACTTC.

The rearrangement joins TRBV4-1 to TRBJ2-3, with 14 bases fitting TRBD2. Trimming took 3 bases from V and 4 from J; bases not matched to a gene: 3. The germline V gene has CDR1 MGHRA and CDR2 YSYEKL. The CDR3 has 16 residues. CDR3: CASSQSGLAGADTQYF. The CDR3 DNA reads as TGCGCCAGCAGCCAGTCGGGACTAGCGGGAGCAGATACGCAGTATTTT.

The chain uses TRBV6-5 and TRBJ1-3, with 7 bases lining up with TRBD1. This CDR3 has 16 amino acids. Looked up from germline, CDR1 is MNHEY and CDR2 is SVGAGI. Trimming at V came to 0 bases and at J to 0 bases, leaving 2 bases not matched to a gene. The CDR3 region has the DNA TGTGCCAGCAGTTACTCGGGACAGTTCTCTGGAAACACCATATATTTT. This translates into CASSYSGQFSGNTIYF.

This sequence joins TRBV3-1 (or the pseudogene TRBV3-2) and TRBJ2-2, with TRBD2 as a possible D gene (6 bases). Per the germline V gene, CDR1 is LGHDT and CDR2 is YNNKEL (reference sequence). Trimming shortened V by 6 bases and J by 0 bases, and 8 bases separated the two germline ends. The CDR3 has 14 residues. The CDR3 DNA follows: TGTGCCAGCAGAGGGACTTCGAACACCGGGGAGCTGTTTTTT. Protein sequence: CASRGTSNTGELFF.